Described below is a single T cell receptor beta chain sequence and its context. What it binds is unknown. From germline, CDR1 is SGDLS and CDR2 YYNGEE. The V and J ends lost 2 bases and 4 bases respectively, with 15 bases between them. This CDR3 region has 16 residues. These data originate in a study of Ad26.COV2.S vaccination and SARS-CoV-2 variants. Study-wide background: Trial arm assignment for the donor was COV1001 Ad26.COV2.S. Notes on the study in general: Greater spike-specific TCR breadth was seen in vaccine recipients than in placebo recipients.

The data were produced by immunoSEQ multiplex PCR, yet TCRdb's version contains in-frame clones alone and is incomplete. The sample carries 360,000 or so clones, around 87% recorded once. Treatment: around 19 received Ad26.COV2.S at low or high dose, single or two shots; roughly five received placebo; per-sample allocation not given. The samples date from day 63 after the first vaccine or placebo injection. The donor was a Boston adult aged 18-55 years. The sequence derives from a person between 18 and 59 years old who received the Ad26.COV2.S COVID-19 vaccine or a placebo. This chain uses TRBV9 with TRBJ2-2; D unresolved. The sample here was peripheral blood, taken in a trial of Ad26.COV2.S vaccine versus placebo. The CDR3 bases are TGTGCCAGCAGCGTTTTATGGCAGGCTGCCACCGGGGAGCTGTTTTTT. Its translation: CASSVLWQAATGELFF. Drawing the rest from reference TRBV9 and TRBJ2-2, the complete variable domain is DSGVTQTPKHLITATGQRVTLRCSPRSGDLSVYWYQQSLDQGLQFLIQYYNGEERAKGNILERFSAQQFPDLHSELNLSSLELGDSALYFCASSVLWQAATGELFFGEGSRLTVL.